This T cell receptor (beta chain) was found in a study of regulatory T cells in long-lasting Graves disease. Concerning this clonotype itself: Its antigen is not known.

Time point in this sample: persistent/refractory GD, antithyroid drugs over 5 years with positive TRAb. PBMC RNA was the source of the TCR library. It was American Thyroid Association guidelines that determined Graves' disease diagnosis. Arm-PCR with iRepertoire HTBI primers amplified the CDR3 regions for these TCR beta libraries. One entry per CDR3 protein, called by TCRdb with MiXCR from the multiplex PCR reads. Among about 420,000 distinct CDR3 sequences listed, 23% were seen once. J was trimmed by 14 bases and V by 1 base; bases with no gene match: 11. Germline lookup yields CDR1 SNHLY and CDR2 FYNNEI. The CDR3 sequence is 15 residues long. Overall study findings and caveats: Favored gene segments in persistent disease were TRBV28, TRBJ1-2 and TRBJ2-5.

This receptor was obtained from a female donor with Graves disease. The chain has TRBV2 and TRBJ2-3; TRBD2 matches 11 bases. The sample consisted of peripheral blood mononuclear cells (PBMCs), taken when the disease was refractory, from a patient treated with antithyroid drugs. This CDR3 reads CASSEVLAGAPGSYF. CDR3 bases: TGTGCCAGCAGTGAAGTACTAGCGGGAGCGCCGGGTTCGTATTTT. The entire variable domain, with the rest obtained from reference TRBV2 and TRBJ2-3, is as follows: EPEVTQTPSHQVTQMGQEVILRCVPISNHLYFYWYRQILGQKVEFLVSFYNNEISEKSEIFDDQFSVERPDGSNFTLKIRSTKLEDSAMYFCASSEVLAGAPGSYFGPGTRLTVL.